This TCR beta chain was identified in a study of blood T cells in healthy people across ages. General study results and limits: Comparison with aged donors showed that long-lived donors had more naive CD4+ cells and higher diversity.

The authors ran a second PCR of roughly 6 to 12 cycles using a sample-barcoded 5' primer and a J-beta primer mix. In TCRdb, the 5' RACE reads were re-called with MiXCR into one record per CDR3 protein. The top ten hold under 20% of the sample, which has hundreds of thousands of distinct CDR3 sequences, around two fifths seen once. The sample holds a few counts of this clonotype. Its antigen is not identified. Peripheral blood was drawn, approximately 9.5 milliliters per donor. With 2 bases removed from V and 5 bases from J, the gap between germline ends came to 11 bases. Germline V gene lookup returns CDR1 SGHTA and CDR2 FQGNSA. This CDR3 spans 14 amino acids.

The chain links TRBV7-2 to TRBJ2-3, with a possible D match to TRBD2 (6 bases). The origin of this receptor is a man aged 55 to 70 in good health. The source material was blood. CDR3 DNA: TGTGCCAGCAGCTTAAAGTCCGGGGGAGATACGCAGTATTTT. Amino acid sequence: CASSLKSGGDTQYF.